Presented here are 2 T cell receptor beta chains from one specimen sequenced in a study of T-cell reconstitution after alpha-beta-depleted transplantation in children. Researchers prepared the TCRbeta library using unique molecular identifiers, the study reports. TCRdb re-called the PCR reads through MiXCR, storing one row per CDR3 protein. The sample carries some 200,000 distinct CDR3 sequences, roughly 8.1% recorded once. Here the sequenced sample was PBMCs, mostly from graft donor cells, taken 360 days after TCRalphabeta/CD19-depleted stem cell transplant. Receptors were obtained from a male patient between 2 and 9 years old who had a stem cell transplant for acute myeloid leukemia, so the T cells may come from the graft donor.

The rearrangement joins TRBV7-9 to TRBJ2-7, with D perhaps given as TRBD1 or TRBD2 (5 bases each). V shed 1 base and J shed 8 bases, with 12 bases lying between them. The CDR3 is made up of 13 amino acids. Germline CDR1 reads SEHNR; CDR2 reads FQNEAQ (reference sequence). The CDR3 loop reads CASSLGARGQQYV. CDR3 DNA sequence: TGTGCCAGCAGCTTAGGGGCAAGGGGACAGCAGTACGTC.

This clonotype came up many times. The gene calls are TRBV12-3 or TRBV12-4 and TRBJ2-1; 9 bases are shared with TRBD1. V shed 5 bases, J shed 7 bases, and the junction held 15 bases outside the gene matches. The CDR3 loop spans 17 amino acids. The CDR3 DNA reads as TGTGCCAGCAGTCCTGGTCGGGGACAGGGAACCCTGAATGAGCAGTTCTTC. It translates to CASSPGRGQGTLNEQFF.